The clone carrying this T cell receptor beta chain was found a few times. The antigen remains undetermined. These data belong to a study of identical twins. Overall study results and limits: Interpretation of the results relied on cross-sectional statistical analysis and not on following the same donors. Reduced insertions were recorded for abundant cord blood beta clonotypes, with no such pattern in memory repertoires. Compared with models, monozygotic twins showed more out-of-frame TCR alpha sharing.

Trimming shortened V by 0 bases and J by 6 bases, and 8 bases separated the two germline ends. Germline values: CDR1 LGHDT, CDR2 YNNKEL (reference sequence). This CDR3 has 13 residues. Carrying unique molecular identifiers, the cDNA also gained a universal primer site through template switching. One entry per CDR3 protein results from TCRdb running MiXCR on the 5' RACE reads. The sample shows about 920,000 distinct CDR3 sequences, over 9% of them seen only once. The sample was also reused in another study, on yellow fever vaccine responses in identical twins.

The material sequenced was PBMCs. The TCR was taken from a woman under 30 in good health. This rearrangement joins TRBV3-1 to TRBJ1-2; D perhaps matches TRBD1 (5 bases). The CDR3 loop reads CASSQEKGNGYTF. The CDR3 region has the DNA TGTGCCAGCAGCCAAGAAAAGGGGAATGGCTACACCTTC.